The rows below give T cell receptor beta chains drawn from one sample of a study of OX40 agonist ivuxolimab in advanced cancers. Repertoires were generated with immunoSEQ multiplex PCR, while TCRdb's copy carries only in-frame clones and drops some. The repertoire has roughly 40,000 clones, 70% to 90% of them found once; the top ten carry 15% to 20%. The material was CD4+ or CD8+ T cells sorted from blood, obtained in a trial of the OX40 agonist ivuxolimab. These receptors were taken from an adult with an advanced solid tumor such as melanoma, head and neck, liver or kidney cancer. Both conserved end residues are part of each CDR3. A D gene is named only where the DNA matches it firmly. Clone size appears in some rows only: once, few, many, or a class for an expanded clone.

abundance	d_gene	v_gene	j_gene	CDR3aa	CDR3nt
NA	TRBD2	TRBV10-3	TRBJ2-1	CAISESWVGGGPQGYNEQFF	TGTGCCATCAGTGAGTCGTGGGTCGGCGGGGGGCCACAGGGTTACAATGAGCAGTTCTTC
NA	NA	TRBV9	TRBJ1-6	CASSVRDPYNSPLHF	TGTGCCAGCAGCGTCCGGGACCCCTATAATTCACCCCTCCACTTT
NA	TRBD1	TRBV7-2	TRBJ2-7	CASSPGIDRGVDYEQYF	TGTGCCAGCAGCCCAGGGATTGACAGGGGGGTGGACTACGAGCAGTACTTC
once	TRBD1	TRBV30	TRBJ1-4	CAWSGGTGGWEKLFF	TGTGCCTGGAGTGGTGGGACAGGGGGCTGGGAAAAACTGTTTTTT
NA	NA	TRBV9	TRBJ1-2	CASSVGAGRYGYTF	TGTGCCAGCAGCGTAGGGGCAGGGCGCTATGGCTACACCTTC
NA	NA	TRBV27	TRBJ1-2	CASSWKSGDPWGYTF	TGTGCCAGCAGTTGGAAGTCGGGAGACCCCTGGGGCTACACCTTC
NA	TRBD1	TRBV7-9	TRBJ2-7	CASSSRDRPSALTYEQYF	TGTGCCAGCAGCTCCCGGGACAGACCTTCCGCGCTGACTTACGAGCAGTACTTC
NA	TRBD2	TRBV27	TRBJ2-1	CASSHPGLAGGNEQFF	TGTGCCAGCAGCCACCCGGGACTAGCGGGAGGTAATGAGCAGTTCTTC
NA	TRBD1	TRBV29-1	TRBJ2-7	CSVEVPGQGVREQYF	TGCAGCGTTGAAGTTCCGGGACAGGGGGTGAGGGAGCAGTACTTC
medium-sized	NA	TRBV5-4	TRBJ1-5	CASSFYGGNQPQHF	TGTGCCAGCAGTTTCTACGGGGGAAATCAGCCCCAGCATTTT
few	NA	TRBV7-3	TRBJ2-1	CASSDTFDSVYNEQFF	TGTGCCAGCAGCGACACCTTTGACAGTGTGTACAATGAGCAGTTCTTC
NA	TRBD2	TRBV7-6	TRBJ2-1	CASSPILLARSSNEQFF	TGTGCCAGCAGCCCAATCCTACTAGCGAGAAGCAGCAATGAGCAGTTCTTC
NA	NA	TRBV14	TRBJ2-4	CASSQDSRAKNIQYF	TGTGCCAGCAGCCAAGATAGTAGAGCCAAAAACATTCAGTACTTC
once	TRBD1	TRBV5-1	TRBJ1-2	CASSLRTGGDGYTF	TGCGCCAGCAGCTTGAGAACAGGGGGCGATGGCTACACCTTC
NA	NA	TRBV19	TRBJ2-1	CASSIPANEQFF	TGTGCCAGTAGTATACCAGCGAATGAGCAGTTCTTC
NA	NA	TRBV7-9	TRBJ1-1	CASSLGGDTEAFF	TGTGCCAGCAGCTTAGGGGGAGACACTGAAGCTTTCTTT
NA	NA	TRBV30	TRBJ2-1	CAWSERNNEQFF	TGTGCCTGGAGTGAACGGAACAATGAGCAGTTCTTC
NA	NA	TRBV9	TRBJ1-1	CASGEEGNTEAFF	TGTGCCAGCGGGGAGGAGGGGAACACTGAAGCTTTCTTT
NA	NA	TRBV4-3	TRBJ2-7	CASSQGRGSSYEQYF	TGCGCCAGCAGCCAAGGGAGGGGAAGCTCCTACGAGCAGTACTTC
NA	NA	TRBV7-9	TRBJ2-1	CASSLLRVYNEQFF	TGTGCCAGCAGCTTATTGAGGGTCTACAATGAGCAGTTCTTC
NA	NA	TRBV29-1	TRBJ2-1	CSVINRYSYNEQFF	TGCAGCGTCATAAACAGGTACTCCTACAATGAGCAGTTCTTC
NA	NA	TRBV19	TRBJ2-3	CASNSLADTQYF	TGTGCCAGCAACTCCTTGGCAGATACGCAGTATTTT
NA	NA	TRBV5-6	TRBJ2-1	CASSQGANSYNEQFF	TGTGCCAGCAGCCAGGGCGCCAACTCCTACAATGAGCAGTTCTTC
NA	NA	TRBV7-9	TRBJ1-1	CSSTLVQGSTEAFF	TGTTCCAGCACACTTGTACAGGGATCTACTGAAGCTTTCTTT
NA	TRBD2	TRBV7-2	TRBJ2-7	CASSLVLQAGGPEQYF	TGTGCCAGCAGCTTAGTTCTCCAAGCGGGGGGGCCCGAGCAGTACTTC
NA	TRBD2	TRBV10-3	TRBJ2-7	CAIRISSGSVYEQYF	TGTGCCATCAGAATATCTAGCGGGAGTGTCTACGAGCAGTACTTC
NA	NA	TRBV7-2	TRBJ1-6	CASSLSYSPLHF	TGTGCCAGCAGCTTAAGTTATTCACCCCTCCACTTT
NA	NA	TRBV28	TRBJ2-1	CASSPGTEQFF	TGTGCCAGCAGCCCCGGGACCGAGCAGTTCTTC